This TCR beta chain was identified during a study of T-cell memory formation after mild COVID-19. At the level of the study: Most TCR clusters belonged to a single donor.

V shed 2 bases, J shed 2 bases, and the junction held 6 bases outside the gene matches. Germline CDR1 is MNHEY and CDR2 is SMNVEV (reference sequence). The CDR3 is made up of 17 amino acids. Remarks on this clonotype: Its antigen is currently unknown.

The TCR alpha and TCR beta cDNA libraries, bearing sample barcodes and UMIs, were generated by 5'RACE using constant-segment primers. One entry per CDR3 protein, called by TCRdb with MiXCR from the 5' RACE reads. Among some 450,000 distinct CDR3 sequences listed, about 20% were seen once. The study's findings and limits: CD4/CD8 balance held among clones contracting day 15 to 85, and later expanders leaned CD4+. A second wave of clones peaked on day 37, and their SARS-CoV-2 specificity went unconfirmed.

The clonotype comes from a man younger than 35 who had mild COVID-19 (a few samples of this study predate the infection). Cell type and time point are not known. Sequenced: PBMCs or a T cell subset sorted from them (not recorded which). The V call is TRBV27, the J call TRBJ1-2, with 12 bases that match TRBD1. CDR3 bases: TGTGCCAGCAGTTTAATAGGGACAGGGGGCACAAACTATGGCTACACCTTC. This sequence encodes CASSLIGTGGTNYGYTF.